The 27 T cell receptor beta chains below come from one sample, sequenced in a study of cytomegalovirus exposure and HLA in healthy donors. Method: immunoSEQ multiplex PCR; TCRdb's copy keeps in-frame clones and lacks some. There are 250,000 or so clones in the sample; nearly 90% occur only once, and around 0.34% lies in the top ten. The specimen was PBMCs. The receptors originated from a young woman in good health and CMV-seronegative.

The chain carries TRBV5-1 and TRBJ2-7; maybe TRBD2 (6 bases). The germline V gene encodes CDR1 SGHRS and CDR2 YFSETQ. Trimming removed 4 bases from V and 3 bases from J, with 11 bases in between. The CDR3 consists of 13 residues. CDR3 protein: CASSGGLGYEQYF. Here the CDR3 DNA reads TGCGCCAGCAGCGGGGGGTTAGGCTACGAGCAGTACTTC.

This clone came up a few times. The rearrangement joins TRBV6-5 to TRBJ1-6; D gene uncertain. Deletions cut 0 bases from V and 8 bases from J, with 11 bases between. The CDR3 is 15 amino acids. The germline CDR1 and CDR2 sequences are MNHEY and SVGAGI. The CDR3 reads CASSYSTGRDSPLHF. As DNA, the CDR3 is TGTGCCAGCAGTTACTCGACTGGTAGAGATTCACCCCTCCACTTT.

The V and J genes are TRBV5-6 and TRBJ2-1; TRBD1 matches at 9 bases. V lost 9 bases to trimming and J lost 2 bases; unmatched junction nucleotides: 9. CDR3 length equals 15 residues. Looked up from germline, CDR1 is SGHDT and CDR2 is YYEEEE. The CDR3 loop is CATTETGGTYNEQFF. CDR3 DNA sequence: TGTGCCACCACCGAGACAGGGGGAACCTACAATGAGCAGTTCTTC.

This clone is a singleton in its sample. V gene TRBV28 combines with J gene TRBJ1-2; TRBD1 matches at 11 bases. Germline CDR1 and CDR2: MDHEN and SYDVKM. Trimming removed 3 bases from V and 8 bases from J; junction bases left unmatched: 5. The CDR3 totals 14 residues. The DNA for the CDR3 is TGTGCCAGCAGTTTGGGGGGACAGGGGGAAGGCTACACCTTC. It codes for CASSLGGQGEGYTF.

The rearrangement joins TRBV18 to TRBJ2-2; D not certain. Between the trimmed V and J ends, which lost 2 bases and 5 bases, there was a span of 6 bases. The V gene's germline CDR1 is KGHSH and CDR2 LQKENI. The CDR3 is 13 amino acids. This CDR3 reads CASSPTRTGELFF. The CDR3, as DNA: TGTGCCAGCTCACCAACGAGGACCGGGGAGCTGTTTTTT.

In nucleotides, the CDR3 is TGTGCCAGCAGTTGGGGCCGGACAGGGGGCAAAAGGAGTGGCAATCAGCCCCAGCATTTT. Protein sequence: CASSWGRTGGKRSGNQPQHF. V usage is TRBV2 and J usage is TRBJ1-5; 11 positions agree with TRBD1. J lost 2 bases, V lost 5 bases, and 17 bases had no gene match. The CDR3 contains 20 residues. CDR1 SNHLY and CDR2 FYNNEI come from the germline V gene.

The chain is built from TRBV5-1 and TRBJ2-7; 9 nucleotides align to TRBD2. This CDR3 is built from 15 residues. After removal of 4 bases from V and 0 bases from J, the junction contained 5 bases not matched to a gene. Germline assignment: CDR1 SGHRS and CDR2 YFSETQ. The CDR3 sequence is CASSTNSGGSYEQYF. The CDR3 DNA reads as TGCGCCAGCAGCACCAATAGCGGGGGCTCCTACGAGCAGTACTTC.

V and J are TRBV18 and TRBJ2-5, with 7 bases lining up with TRBD1. The length of the CDR3 is 13 residues. Germline V gene sequence: CDR1 KGHSH, CDR2 LQKENI. V trimming: 3 bases; J trimming: 5 bases; junction bases outside the gene matches: 3. The CDR3 loop reads CASSPGQRETQYF. The CDR3 bases are TGTGCCAGCTCACCGGGACAGCGGGAGACCCAGTACTTC.

The chain has TRBV11-2 and TRBJ2-3; no clear D gene. The germline V and J ends were trimmed by 1 base and 2 bases, with 16 bases remaining between them. The length of the CDR3 is 17 residues. Germline V lookup: CDR1 SGHAT, CDR2 FQNNGV. CDR3 sequence: CASSLGYGRGYTDTQYF. In DNA form, the CDR3 reads TGTGCCAGCAGCTTAGGGTATGGTAGAGGATACACAGATACGCAGTATTTT.

The rearrangement joins TRBV2 to TRBJ2-4; 16 bases are shared with TRBD2. This CDR3 has 20 residues. Germline-derived CDR1 and CDR2 are SNHLY and FYNNEI. V shed 6 bases, J shed 5 bases, and the junction held 16 bases outside the gene matches. CDR3 DNA: TGTGCCAGCAGCACGAAGGGACTAGCGGGGGGGCCCAAGGAGGAAAACATTCAGTACTTC. Its translation: CASSTKGLAGGPKEENIQYF.

The CDR3 DNA is TGTGCCAGCAGCTCCCGTGTCGGGGTCGGAGAGACCCAGTACTTC. Translated: CASSSRVGVGETQYF. The chain recombines TRBV7-2 with TRBJ2-5, with a tentative D call TRBD2 (5 bases). Germline CDR1 is SGHTA and CDR2 is FQGNSA. The length of the CDR3 is 15 residues. V lost 4 bases and J 4 bases, leaving 16 bases between the germline ends.

The V gene is TRBV5-1, the J gene TRBJ1-4; tentative D call: TRBD1 (5 bases). This CDR3 has 14 amino acids. Germline V gene data show CDR1 as SGHRS and CDR2 as YFSETQ. Between the trimmed V and J ends, which lost 1 base and 6 bases, there was a span of 10 bases. The CDR3 nucleotides are TGCGCCAGCAGCTTGCTTTCGGGGGATGAAAAACTGTTTTTT. As protein: CASSLLSGDEKLFF.

The gene calls are TRBV30 and TRBJ1-6; 8 nucleotides align to TRBD1. This CDR3 is built from 16 residues. With V trimmed by 2 bases and J by 2 bases, 5 bases remained unmatched. Germline V gives CDR1 GTSNPN, CDR2 SVGIG (reference sequence). CDR3 in amino acids: CAWSWTGNAYNSPLHF. CDR3 coding DNA: TGTGCCTGGAGTTGGACAGGGAACGCCTATAATTCACCCCTCCACTTT.

V is TRBV4-2 and J is TRBJ1-3; D may be TRBD1 (5 bases). The germline gives CDR1 LGHNA, CDR2 YNFKEQ. The CDR3 length is 15 residues. The germline V and J ends were trimmed by 1 base and 0 bases, with 7 bases remaining between them. CDR3 region: CASSQGRGSGNTIYF. The DNA of the CDR3 is TGTGCCAGCAGCCAAGGGAGGGGCTCTGGAAACACCATATATTTT.

The chain joins TRBV7-2 to TRBJ1-1; a possible D gene is TRBD1 (5 bases). This CDR3 comprises 14 residues. Germline CDR1 is SGHTA and CDR2 is FQGNSA. Trimming stripped 4 bases from V and 0 bases from J, with 9 bases between. This chain's CDR3 is CASSSRVMNTEAFF. The CDR3 nucleotides are TGTGCCAGCAGCTCCAGGGTCATGAACACTGAAGCTTTCTTT. Supplemented by reference TRBV7-2 and TRBJ1-1, the full variable domain reads GAGVSQSPSNKVTEKGKDVELRCDPISGHTALYWYRQSLGQGLEFLIYFQGNSAPDKSGLPSDRFSAERTGGSVSTLTIQRTQQEDSAVYLCASSSRVMNTEAFFGQGTRLTVV.

The rearrangement uses TRBV4-1 and TRBJ2-2, with no clear D. The CDR3 has 14 residues. Germline assignment: CDR1 MGHRA and CDR2 YSYEKL. The germline V and J ends were trimmed by 1 base and 4 bases, with 7 bases remaining between them. CDR3 loop: CASSQALVTGELFF. Written as DNA, the CDR3 is TGCGCCAGCAGCCAAGCACTGGTCACCGGGGAGCTGTTTTTT.

The gene calls are TRBV4-3 and TRBJ2-7; D call uncertain. Germline CDR1 reads LGHNA; CDR2 reads YSLEER. Trimming removed 0 bases at V and 1 base at J, with 4 bases between. The CDR3 covers 13 residues. The CDR3 DNA reads TGCGCCAGCAGCCAAGATCTGTCCTACGAGCAGTACTTC. This codes for CASSQDLSYEQYF.

The chain is built from TRBV5-1 and TRBJ1-6; 7 nucleotides align to TRBD1. The V and J ends lost 4 bases and 6 bases, in that order; junction bases with no gene match: 7. This CDR3 has 15 residues. The germline gives CDR1 SGHRS, CDR2 YFSETQ. CDR3 coding DNA: TGCGCCAGCAGCCCCACAGGGGTTGGTAATTCACCCCTCCACTTT. This codes for CASSPTGVGNSPLHF.

The chain links TRBV7-2 to TRBJ2-7; possibly TRBD1 for D (6 bases). The CDR3 sequence is 13 residues long. V was cut by 3 bases and J by 3 bases, with 9 bases left in between. Germline CDR1 and CDR2: SGHTA and FQGNSA. The CDR3 coding sequence is TGTGCCAGCAGCTTGGGACACCGCTACGAGCAGTACTTC. It yields the protein CASSLGHRYEQYF.

The chain uses TRBV30 and TRBJ1-5; the D is unclear. This CDR3 comprises 13 residues. V was clipped by 1 base and J by 6 bases, with 10 bases between them. CDR1 and CDR2 (germline): GTSNPN, SVGIG (reference sequence). CDR3 DNA sequence: TGTGCCTGGAGTGATGCGGGGTTTCAGCCCCAGCATTTT. Amino acids: CAWSDAGFQPQHF.

The V call is TRBV19, the J call TRBJ2-1; D is unclear. Germline V lookup: CDR1 LNHDA, CDR2 SQIVND (reference sequence). CDR3 length: 14 residues. Deletions cut 5 bases from V and 0 bases from J, with 8 bases between. The DNA for the CDR3 is TGTGCCAGTAGTGAGCAAAGCTCCTACAATGAGCAGTTCTTC. It translates to CASSEQSSYNEQFF.

CDR3 in amino acids: CASSQGPQGDYGYTF. The DNA of the CDR3 is TGCGCCAGCAGCCAAGGCCCTCAAGGGGACTATGGCTACACCTTC. This chain links TRBV4-1 with TRBJ1-2, with a possible D match to TRBD1 (5 bases). This CDR3 region has 15 residues. Trimming removed 1 base at V and 3 bases at J, with 12 bases between. Germline assignment: CDR1 MGHRA and CDR2 YSYEKL.

This clone was counted once. This chain connects TRBV15 to TRBJ2-1; no definite D call. CDR1 is LNHNV and CDR2 is YYDKDF in the germline V gene (reference sequence). This CDR3 region has 13 residues. Trimming removed 1 base from V and 9 bases from J, with 10 bases in between. CDR3 in amino acids: CATSRGTEVEQFF. DNA for the CDR3: TGTGCCACCAGCAGAGGTACCGAGGTTGAGCAGTTCTTC.

The chain has TRBV2 and TRBJ1-2; tentatively, D is TRBD1 (5 bases). Trimming pared 6 bases from V and 3 bases from J, leaving 17 bases between. The CDR3 runs 15 residues. CDR1 SNHLY and CDR2 FYNNEI come from the germline V gene. Here the CDR3 reads CASSRGGGNDYGYTF. The CDR3 DNA follows: TGTGCCAGCAGCCGGGGCGGGGGTAATGACTATGGCTACACCTTC.

The V and J genes are TRBV27 and TRBJ1-6; D might be TRBD1 (6 bases). Germline V gene data show CDR1 as MNHEY and CDR2 as SMNVEV (reference sequence). The CDR3 spans 17 residues. Trimming left V 2 bases short and J 0 bases short, with 11 bases between. DNA of the CDR3: TGTGCCAGCAGTTTACGTCAGGGGTCCTCCTATAATTCACCCCTCCACTTT. Translated: CASSLRQGSSYNSPLHF.

The V and J genes are TRBV5-4 and TRBJ2-7; 11 nucleotides align to TRBD1. CDR1 and CDR2 (germline): SGHNT, YYREEE (reference sequence). The V and J ends lost 3 bases and 3 bases, in that order; junction bases with no gene match: 2. The CDR3 loop spans 14 amino acids. The CDR3 DNA reads TGTGCCAGCAGCTATGGGACAGGGGGCTACGAGCAGTACTTC. Translation gives CASSYGTGGYEQYF.

The table lists this clone with a count of one. The chain couples TRBV29-1 to TRBJ2-1; TRBD1 matches 7 bases. Losses at the gene ends were 7 bases for V and 4 bases for J; bases not matched to a gene: 10. The CDR3 is made up of 14 amino acids. The germline V gene encodes CDR1 SQVTM and CDR2 ANQGSEA. CDR3 DNA: TGCAGCGCGACAGGGTTCGGGGATTACAATGAGCAGTTCTTC. Protein sequence: CSATGFGDYNEQFF.